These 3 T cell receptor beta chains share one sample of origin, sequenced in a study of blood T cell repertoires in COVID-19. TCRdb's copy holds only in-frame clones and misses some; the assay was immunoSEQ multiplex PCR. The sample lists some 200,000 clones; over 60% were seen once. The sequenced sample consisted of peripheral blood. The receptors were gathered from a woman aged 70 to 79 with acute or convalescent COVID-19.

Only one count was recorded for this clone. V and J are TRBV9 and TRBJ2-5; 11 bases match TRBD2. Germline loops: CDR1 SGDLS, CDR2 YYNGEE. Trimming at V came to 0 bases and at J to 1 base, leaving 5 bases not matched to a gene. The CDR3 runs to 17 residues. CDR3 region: CASSVGLAGRVQETQYF. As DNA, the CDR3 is TGTGCCAGCAGCGTAGGACTAGCGGGGAGGGTCCAAGAGACCCAGTACTTC.

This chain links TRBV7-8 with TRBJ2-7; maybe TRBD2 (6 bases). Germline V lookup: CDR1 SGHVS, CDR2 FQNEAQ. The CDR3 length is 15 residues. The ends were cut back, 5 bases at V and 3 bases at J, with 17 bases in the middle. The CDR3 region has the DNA TGTGCCAGCAGCCGAAATACCGGGACTGGCTACGAGCAGTACTTC. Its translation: CASSRNTGTGYEQYF.

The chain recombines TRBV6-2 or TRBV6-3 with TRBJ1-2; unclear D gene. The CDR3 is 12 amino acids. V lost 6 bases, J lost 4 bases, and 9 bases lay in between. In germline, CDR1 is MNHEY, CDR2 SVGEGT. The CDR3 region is CASSQTIYGYTF. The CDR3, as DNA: TGTGCCAGCAGCCAGACAATCTATGGCTACACCTTC.